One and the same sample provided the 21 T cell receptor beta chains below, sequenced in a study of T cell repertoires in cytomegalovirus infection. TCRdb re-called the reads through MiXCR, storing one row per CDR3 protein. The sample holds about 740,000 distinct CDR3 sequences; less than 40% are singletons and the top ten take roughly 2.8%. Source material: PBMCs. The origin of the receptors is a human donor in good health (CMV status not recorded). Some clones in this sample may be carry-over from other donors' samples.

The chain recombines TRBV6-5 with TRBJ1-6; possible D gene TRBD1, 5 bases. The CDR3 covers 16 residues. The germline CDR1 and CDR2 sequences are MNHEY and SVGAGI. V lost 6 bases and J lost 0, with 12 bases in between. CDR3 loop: CASRRLGASYNSPLHF. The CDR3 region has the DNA TGTGCCAGCAGACGACTAGGGGCCTCCTATAATTCACCCCTCCACTTT.

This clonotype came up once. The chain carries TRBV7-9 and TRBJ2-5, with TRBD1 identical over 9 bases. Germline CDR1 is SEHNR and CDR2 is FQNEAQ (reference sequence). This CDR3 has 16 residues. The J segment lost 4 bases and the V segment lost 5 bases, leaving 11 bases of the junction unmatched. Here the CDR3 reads CASSHRDRASRETQYF. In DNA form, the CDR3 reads TGTGCCAGCAGCCACCGGGACAGGGCCTCCCGAGAGACCCAGTACTTC.

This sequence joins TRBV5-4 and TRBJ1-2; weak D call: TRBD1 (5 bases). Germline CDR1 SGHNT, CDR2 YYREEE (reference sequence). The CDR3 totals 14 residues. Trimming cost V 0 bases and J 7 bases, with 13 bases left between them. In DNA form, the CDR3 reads TGTGCCAGCAGCTTGGACGGCAGGGCGAGTGGCTACACCTTC. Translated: CASSLDGRASGYTF.

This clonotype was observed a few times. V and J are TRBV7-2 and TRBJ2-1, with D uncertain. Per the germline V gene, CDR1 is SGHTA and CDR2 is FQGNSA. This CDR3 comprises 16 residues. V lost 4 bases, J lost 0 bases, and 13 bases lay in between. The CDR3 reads CASSSTRPHSYNEQFF. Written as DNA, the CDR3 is TGTGCCAGCAGCTCGACAAGGCCCCACTCCTACAATGAGCAGTTCTTC.

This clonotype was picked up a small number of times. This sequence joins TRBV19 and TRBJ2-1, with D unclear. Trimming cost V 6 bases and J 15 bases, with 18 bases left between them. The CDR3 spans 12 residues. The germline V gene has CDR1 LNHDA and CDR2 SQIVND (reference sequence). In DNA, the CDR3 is TGTGCCAGTAGCTCGCGGTGGCTAGACCTGTTCTTC. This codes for CASSSRWLDLFF. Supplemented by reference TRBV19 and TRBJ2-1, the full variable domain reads DGGITQSPKYLFRKEGQNVTLSCEQNLNHDAMYWYRQDPGQGLRLIYYSQIVNDFQKGDIAEGYSVSREKKESFPLTVTSAQKNPTAFYLCASSSRWLDLFFGPGTRLTVL.

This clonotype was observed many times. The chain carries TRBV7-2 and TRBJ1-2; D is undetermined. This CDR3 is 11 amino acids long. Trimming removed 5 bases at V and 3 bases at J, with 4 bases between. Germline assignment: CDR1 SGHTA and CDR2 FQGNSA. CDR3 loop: CASSLYYGYTF. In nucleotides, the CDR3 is TGTGCCAGCAGCCTATACTATGGCTACACCTTC.

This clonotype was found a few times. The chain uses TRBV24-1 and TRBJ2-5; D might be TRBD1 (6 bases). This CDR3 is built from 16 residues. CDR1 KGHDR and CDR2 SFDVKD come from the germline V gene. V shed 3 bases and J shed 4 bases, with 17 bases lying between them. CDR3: CATSDRKNRESETQYF. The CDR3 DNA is TGTGCCACCAGTGATAGAAAGAACAGGGAATCAGAGACCCAGTACTTC.

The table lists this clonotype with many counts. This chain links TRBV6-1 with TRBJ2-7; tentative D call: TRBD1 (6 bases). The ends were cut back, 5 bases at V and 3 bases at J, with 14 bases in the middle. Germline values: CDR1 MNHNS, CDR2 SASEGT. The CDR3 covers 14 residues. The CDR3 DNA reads TGTGCCAGCAGTCGCGAAGAGGGGGTCTACGAGCAGTACTTC. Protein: CASSREEGVYEQYF.

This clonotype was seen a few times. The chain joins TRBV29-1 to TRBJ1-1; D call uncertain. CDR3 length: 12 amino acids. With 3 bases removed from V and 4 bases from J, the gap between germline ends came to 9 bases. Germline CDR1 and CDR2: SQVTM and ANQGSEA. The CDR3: CSVDRGSTEAFF. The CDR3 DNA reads TGCAGCGTTGACCGGGGTAGCACTGAAGCTTTCTTT.

This CDR3 reads CASLVGSGSSYEQYF. In DNA form, the CDR3 reads TGTGCCAGCCTCGTCGGGAGCGGGAGCTCCTACGAGCAGTACTTC. This chain uses TRBV28 with TRBJ2-7; 8 bases map to TRBD2. Germline V gives CDR1 MDHEN, CDR2 SYDVKM. The V gene end was trimmed by 8 bases and the J gene end by 0 bases; junction bases not matched to a gene: 9. This CDR3 is built from 15 residues.

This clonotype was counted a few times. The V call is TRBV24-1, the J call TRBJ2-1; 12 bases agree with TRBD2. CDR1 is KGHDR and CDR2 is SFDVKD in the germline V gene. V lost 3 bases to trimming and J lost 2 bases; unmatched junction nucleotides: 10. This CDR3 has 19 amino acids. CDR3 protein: CATSDATPGTSGPYNEQFF. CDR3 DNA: TGTGCCACCAGTGATGCGACCCCCGGGACTAGCGGGCCCTACAATGAGCAGTTCTTC.

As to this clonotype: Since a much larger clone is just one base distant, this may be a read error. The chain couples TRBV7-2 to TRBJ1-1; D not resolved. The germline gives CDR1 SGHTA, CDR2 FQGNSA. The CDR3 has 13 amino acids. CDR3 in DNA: TGTGACAGCAGCTTACGTGCTCTAGGTGAAGCTTTCTTT. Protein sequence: CDSSLRALGEAFF.

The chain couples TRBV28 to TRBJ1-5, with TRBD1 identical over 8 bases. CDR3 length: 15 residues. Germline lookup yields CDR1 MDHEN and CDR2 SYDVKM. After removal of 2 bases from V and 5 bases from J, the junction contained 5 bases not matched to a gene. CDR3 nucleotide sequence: TGTGCCAGCAGTTTAGCTACACAGGGGGATCAGCCCCAGCATTTT. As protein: CASSLATQGDQPQHF. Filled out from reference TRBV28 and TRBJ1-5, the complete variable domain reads DVKVTQSSRYLVKRTGEKVFLECVQDMDHENMFWYRQDPGLGLRLIYFSYDVKMKEKGDIPEGYSVSREKKERFSLILESASTNQTSMYLCASSLATQGDQPQHFGDGTRLSIL.

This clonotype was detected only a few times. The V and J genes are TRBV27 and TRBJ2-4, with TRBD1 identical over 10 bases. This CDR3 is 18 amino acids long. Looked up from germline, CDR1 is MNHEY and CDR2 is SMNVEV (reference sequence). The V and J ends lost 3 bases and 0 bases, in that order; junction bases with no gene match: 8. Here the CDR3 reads CASSLSGQGKLAKNIQYF. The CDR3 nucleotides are TGTGCCAGCAGTTTGTCGGGACAGGGGAAGCTAGCCAAAAACATTCAGTACTTC.

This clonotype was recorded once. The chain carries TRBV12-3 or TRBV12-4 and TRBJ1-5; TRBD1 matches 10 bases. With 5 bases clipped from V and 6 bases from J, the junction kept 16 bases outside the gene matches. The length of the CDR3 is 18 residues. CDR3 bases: TGTGCCAGCAGTGCCTGGACAGGGGGTAGAAGGGGAAGTCAGCCCCAGCATTTT. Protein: CASSAWTGGRRGSQPQHF.

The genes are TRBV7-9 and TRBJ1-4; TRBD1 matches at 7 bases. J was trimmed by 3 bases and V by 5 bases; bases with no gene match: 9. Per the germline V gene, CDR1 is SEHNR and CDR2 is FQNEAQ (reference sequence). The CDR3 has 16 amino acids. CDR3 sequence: CASSRTRQGPNEKLFF. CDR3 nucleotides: TGTGCCAGCAGCCGTACGAGACAGGGCCCTAATGAAAAACTGTTTTTT.

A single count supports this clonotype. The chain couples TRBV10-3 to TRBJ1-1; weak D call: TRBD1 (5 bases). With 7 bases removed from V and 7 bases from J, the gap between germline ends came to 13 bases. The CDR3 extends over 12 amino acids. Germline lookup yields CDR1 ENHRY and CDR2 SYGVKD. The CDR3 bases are TGTGCCATCAAGGACATAGCGTATGAAGCTTTCTTT. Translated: CAIKDIAYEAFF.

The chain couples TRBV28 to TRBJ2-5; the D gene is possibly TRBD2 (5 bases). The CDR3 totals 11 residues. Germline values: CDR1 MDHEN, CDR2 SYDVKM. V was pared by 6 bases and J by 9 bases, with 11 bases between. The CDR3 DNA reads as TGTGCCAGCAGCAGAGCGGTGGCCCAGTACTTC. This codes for CASSRAVAQYF.

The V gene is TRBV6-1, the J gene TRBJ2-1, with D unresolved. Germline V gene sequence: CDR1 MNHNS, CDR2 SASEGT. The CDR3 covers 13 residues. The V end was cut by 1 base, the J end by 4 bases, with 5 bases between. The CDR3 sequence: CASSEGPYNEQFF. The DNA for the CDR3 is TGTGCCAGCAGTGAAGGGCCGTACAATGAGCAGTTCTTC.

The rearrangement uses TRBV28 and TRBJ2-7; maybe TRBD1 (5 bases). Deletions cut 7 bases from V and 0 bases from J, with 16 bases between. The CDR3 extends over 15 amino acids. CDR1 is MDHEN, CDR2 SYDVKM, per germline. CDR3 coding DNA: TGTGCCAGCACCGAAACAGGCGCTAGCTCCTACGAGCAGTACTTC. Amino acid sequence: CASTETGASSYEQYF.

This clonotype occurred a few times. CDR3 bases: TGTGCCAGCAGTACGCGCGGGGGAACAGAGACCCAGTACTTC. It encodes CASSTRGGTETQYF. The chain couples TRBV6-2 or TRBV6-3 to TRBJ2-5; 7 nucleotides line up with TRBD2. This CDR3 has 14 residues. CDR1 MNHEY and CDR2 SVGEGT come from the germline V gene. V lost 5 bases to trimming and J lost 4 bases; unmatched junction nucleotides: 7.